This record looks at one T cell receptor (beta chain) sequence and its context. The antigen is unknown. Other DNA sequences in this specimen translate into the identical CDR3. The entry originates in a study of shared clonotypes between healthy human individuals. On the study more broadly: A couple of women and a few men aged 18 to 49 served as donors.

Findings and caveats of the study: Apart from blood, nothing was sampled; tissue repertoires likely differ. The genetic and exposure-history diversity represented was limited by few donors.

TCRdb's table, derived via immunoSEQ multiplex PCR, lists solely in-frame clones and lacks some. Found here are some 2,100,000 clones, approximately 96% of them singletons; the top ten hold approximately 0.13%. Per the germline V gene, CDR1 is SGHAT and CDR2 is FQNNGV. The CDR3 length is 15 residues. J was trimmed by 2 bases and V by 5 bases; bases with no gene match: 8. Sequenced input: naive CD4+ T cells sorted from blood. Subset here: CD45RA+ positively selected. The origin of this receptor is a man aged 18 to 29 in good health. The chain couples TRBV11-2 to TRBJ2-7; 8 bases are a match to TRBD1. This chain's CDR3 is CASSLGQGAPYEQYF. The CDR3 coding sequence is TGTGCCAGCAGCCTCGGACAGGGTGCCCCCTACGAGCAGTACTTC.